Below, 11 T cell receptor beta chains from the same sample are listed, as sequenced in a study of blood T cell repertoires in COVID-19. The method was immunoSEQ multiplex PCR; TCRdb's version includes in-frame clones alone and lacks a portion of them. The sample lists roughly 190,000 clones; 76% were seen once. Sequenced: PBMCs or T cells enriched from blood (not recorded which). These receptors originate from a woman in her 50s with acute COVID-19.

Concerning this clone: Within the sample, other DNA sequences also encode this same CDR3. The genes are TRBV3-1 (or the pseudogene TRBV3-2) and TRBJ2-5; TRBD2 matches 10 bases. Germline trimming cut 3 bases from V and 1 base from J; bases unmatched to any gene: 5. Germline loops: CDR1 LGHDT, CDR2 YNNKEL (reference sequence). CDR3 length: 16 amino acids. CDR3 in DNA: TGTGCCAGCAGCCAGCAAGCGGGGGGGCGCCAAGAGACCCAGTACTTC. This codes for CASSQQAGGRQETQYF.

The CDR3, as DNA: TGTGCCAGCCAGGGGTCTTCGGGTGAAAAACTGTTTTTT. It translates to CASQGSSGEKLFF. The chain is built from TRBV7-9 and TRBJ1-4; perhaps TRBD1 as D (6 bases). The CDR3 runs to 13 residues. Germline CDR1 reads SEHNR; CDR2 reads FQNEAQ (reference sequence). V lost 8 bases and J lost 7, with 14 bases in between.

This clone was detected only once. The chain employs TRBV5-1 and TRBJ1-5; 12 bases are shared with TRBD1. Per the germline V gene, CDR1 is SGHRS and CDR2 is YFSETQ. This CDR3 is built from 16 residues. V lost 4 bases to trimming and J lost 1 base; unmatched junction nucleotides: 3. CDR3 DNA sequence: TGCGCCAGCAGCCTTGGGACAGGGGGCAGCAATCAGCCCCAGCATTTT. Translating gives CASSLGTGGSNQPQHF. Drawing the rest from reference TRBV5-1 and TRBJ1-5, the complete variable domain is KAGVTQTPRYLIKTRGQQVTLSCSPISGHRSVSWYQQTPGQGLQFLFEYFSETQRNKGNFPGRFSGRQFSNSRSEMNVSTLELGDSALYLCASSLGTGGSNQPQHFGDGTRLSIL.

The rearrangement joins TRBV5-1 to TRBJ1-1; TRBD1 matches at 12 bases. Per the germline V gene, CDR1 is SGHRS and CDR2 is YFSETQ. V lost 0 bases, J lost 11 bases, and 5 bases stayed unmatched. CDR3 length: 14 residues. CDR3 loop: CASSLVRDRGQAFF. The CDR3, as DNA: TGCGCCAGCAGCTTGGTCCGGGACAGGGGGCAGGCTTTCTTT. Complete variable domain (other parts from reference TRBV5-1 and TRBJ1-1): KAGVTQTPRYLIKTRGQQVTLSCSPISGHRSVSWYQQTPGQGLQFLFEYFSETQRNKGNFPGRFSGRQFSNSRSEMNVSTLELGDSALYLCASSLVRDRGQAFFGQGTRLTVV.

This chain uses TRBV6-6 with TRBJ2-7; possibly TRBD1 for D (7 bases). V dropped 5 bases and J dropped 6 bases, with 14 bases sitting between them. The CDR3 has 13 residues. The V gene's germline CDR1 is MNHNY and CDR2 SVGAGI (reference sequence). CDR3 amino acids: CASSDRQGGEQYV. DNA for the CDR3: TGTGCCAGCAGTGACCGACAGGGAGGCGAGCAGTACGTC.

The chain is built from TRBV7-9 and TRBJ2-5, with TRBD2 identical over 8 bases. The ends lost 5 bases at V and 3 bases at J; junction bases unmatched: 5. The CDR3 covers 14 residues. CDR1 and CDR2 (germline): SEHNR, FQNEAQ (reference sequence). The CDR3 spells CASSRRGGKETQYF. Here the CDR3 DNA reads TGTGCCAGCAGCCGCCGGGGGGGCAAAGAGACCCAGTACTTC. Using reference TRBV7-9 and TRBJ2-5 for the parts outside the CDR3, the full variable domain is DTGVSQNPRHKITKRGQNVTFRCDPISEHNRLYWYRQTLGQGPEFLTYFQNEAQLEKSRLLSDRFSAERPKGSFSTLEIQRTEQGDSAMYLCASSRRGGKETQYFGPGTRLLVL.

This rearrangement joins TRBV5-1 to TRBJ1-2; possible D gene TRBD1, 6 bases. Trimming removed 0 bases from V and 3 bases from J, with 12 bases in between. The V gene's germline CDR1 is SGHRS and CDR2 YFSETQ. CDR3 size: 15 residues. The CDR3 spells CASSLEQGRDYGYTF. In DNA, the CDR3 is TGCGCCAGCAGCTTGGAACAGGGTCGGGACTATGGCTACACCTTC.

This sequence joins TRBV6-6 and TRBJ1-2, with D perhaps TRBD1 (6 bases). V was trimmed by 5 bases and J by 0 bases, leaving 13 bases between them. This CDR3 is built from 15 residues. Germline values: CDR1 MNHNY, CDR2 SVGAGI (reference sequence). In DNA form, the CDR3 reads TGTGCCAGCAGTCCACAGGGAGCAGCTAACTATGGCTACACCTTC. Amino acids: CASSPQGAANYGYTF.

The rearrangement links TRBV18 to TRBJ1-1; TRBD1 might be the D (6 bases). Trimming left V 6 bases short and J 1 base short, with 12 bases between. The germline gives CDR1 KGHSH, CDR2 LQKENI. CDR3 size: 14 residues. This CDR3 is CASSAGAQNTEAFF. CDR3 coding DNA: TGTGCCAGCTCTGCGGGGGCCCAGAACACTGAAGCTTTCTTT.

The chain employs TRBV14 and TRBJ1-4; D unresolved. The CDR3 runs 14 residues. In germline, CDR1 is SGHDN, CDR2 FVKESK. Trimming removed 4 bases from V and 7 bases from J, with 13 bases in between. For the CDR3, the DNA is TGTGCCAGCAGCCCCGAGGGTCTTTTTGAAAAACTGTTTTTT. Translated, it gives CASSPEGLFEKLFF.

The rearrangement links TRBV10-3 to TRBJ2-7; D is perhaps TRBD2 (6 bases). The V end lost 2 bases, the J end lost 4 bases, and 12 bases lay between the germline ends. The CDR3 is made up of 14 amino acids. Looked up from germline, CDR1 is ENHRY and CDR2 is SYGVKD. The CDR3 region is CAISEGGTSYEQYV. The CDR3 coding sequence is TGTGCCATCAGTGAGGGGGGGACGTCATACGAGCAGTACGTC.